Reported below is one T cell receptor beta chain. Antigen: not known. V lost 1 base, J lost 2 bases, and 8 bases lay in between. The CDR3 consists of 14 residues. CDR1 and CDR2 from the germline V gene are SGHRS and YFSETQ. This entry is derived from a study of blood T cells in healthy people across ages. Whole-study findings and limits: TCR beta diversity tracked closely with naive T cell percentage.

Primed by a sample-barcoded 5' primer and a J-beta primer mix, a second PCR proceeded for about 6 to 12 cycles. TCRdb reprocessed the 5' RACE reads via MiXCR and lists one record per CDR3 protein. Of around 820,000 distinct CDR3 sequences in the sample, 20% to 30% were seen once. These same data were also listed under a study on T cells of mothers and their children. That paper adds: The shaping of TCR recombination output by thymic selection is similar in related and unrelated pairs.

The genes are TRBV5-1 and TRBJ2-3; D ambiguous. Source material: blood. This sequence originates from a boy aged 5-17 years in good health. Written as DNA, the CDR3 is TGCGCCAGCAGCTTGAGCACCTTCACAGATACGCAGTATTTT. Its protein product is CASSLSTFTDTQYF.